These 5 T cell receptor beta chains came from one sample sequenced in a study of cytomegalovirus exposure and HLA in healthy donors. Primers included in the PCR were 60 Vbeta and 13 Jbeta primers. Here immunoSEQ multiplex PCR was the method, and the copy in TCRdb shows in-frame clones only, minus some. The sample includes about 140,000 clones, around three quarters of them seen just once. The sequenced sample consisted of PBMCs. These receptor sequences come from a man aged 40-55 years in good health and CMV-seronegative.

This chain links TRBV2 with TRBJ2-7; TRBD1 matches at 10 bases. CDR1 and CDR2 (germline): SNHLY, FYNNEI. The V and J ends lost 10 bases and 6 bases, in that order; junction bases with no gene match: 9. The CDR3 has 13 amino acids. The CDR3 DNA reads as TGTGCCACGTCCGGGACAGGGGTCTCCGAGCAGTACTTC. As protein: CATSGTGVSEQYF.

V is TRBV5-4 and J is TRBJ2-5; 10 nucleotides agree with TRBD1. The end of the DNA aligns better with TRBJ2-7, so the J call may be wrong. The CDR3 has 15 amino acids. In germline, CDR1 is SGHNT, CDR2 YYREEE (reference sequence). CDR3 DNA sequence: TGTGCCAGCAGCCCGGGACAGGGGCACTCCTACGAGCAGTACTTC. Translated: CASSPGQGHSYEQYF.

This chain connects TRBV7-2 to TRBJ2-4; 13 bases match TRBD2. The length of the CDR3 is 15 residues. V shed 1 base and J 8 bases; nucleotides not matched to a gene: 2. Looked up from germline, CDR1 is SGHTA and CDR2 is FQGNSA. In DNA, the CDR3 is TGTGCCAGCAGCTTAGGACTAGCGGGGGGCGACATTCAGTACTTC. It specifies CASSLGLAGGDIQYF. The variable domain in full, with the rest retrieved from reference TRBV7-2 and TRBJ2-4, is GAGVSQSPSNKVTEKGKDVELRCDPISGHTALYWYRQSLGQGLEFLIYFQGNSAPDKSGLPSDRFSAERTGGSVSTLTIQRTQQEDSAVYLCASSLGLAGGDIQYFGAGTRLSVL.

This clone was picked up one time. The chain joins TRBV5-1 to TRBJ2-3; no firm D call. This CDR3 is built from 15 residues. Germline V lookup: CDR1 SGHRS, CDR2 YFSETQ. The V end was cut by 4 bases, the J end by 0 bases, with 12 bases between. The DNA for the CDR3 is TGCGCCAGCAGCCCACGGTTCGGGAGCACAGATACGCAGTATTTT. Translated: CASSPRFGSTDTQYF.

This clone was seen a single time. The chain uses TRBV19 and TRBJ1-6; maybe TRBD1 (6 bases). This CDR3 has 16 amino acids. Germline values: CDR1 LNHDA, CDR2 SQIVND (reference sequence). V was shortened by 5 bases and J by 2 bases, with 13 bases between the two germline ends. The CDR3 spells CASSSTGHTYNSPLHF. For the CDR3, the DNA is TGTGCCAGTAGTTCCACGGGACACACCTATAATTCACCCCTCCACTTT.